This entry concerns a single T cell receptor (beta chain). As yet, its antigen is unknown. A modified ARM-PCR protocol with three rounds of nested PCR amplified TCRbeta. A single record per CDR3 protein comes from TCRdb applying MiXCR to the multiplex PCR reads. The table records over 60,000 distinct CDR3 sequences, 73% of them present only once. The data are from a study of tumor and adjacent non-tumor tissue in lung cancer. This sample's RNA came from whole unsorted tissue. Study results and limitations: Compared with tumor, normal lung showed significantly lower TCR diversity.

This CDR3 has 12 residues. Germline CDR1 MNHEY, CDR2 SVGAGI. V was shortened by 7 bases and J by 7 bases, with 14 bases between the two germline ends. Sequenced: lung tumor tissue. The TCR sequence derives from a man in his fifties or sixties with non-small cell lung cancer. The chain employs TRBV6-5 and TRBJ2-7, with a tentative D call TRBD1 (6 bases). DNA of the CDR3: TGTGCCAGCAATCCAGGGGCTAATGAGCAGTACTTC. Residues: CASNPGANEQYF.